What follows are 4 T cell receptor beta chains derived from one specimen sequenced in a study of CD8+ T cells in alopecia areata. cDNA reverse transcribed from extracted RNA served as the sequencing template. Produced via immunoSEQ multiplex PCR; TCRdb's table is partial and in-frame only. The sample lists more than 200,000 clones; roughly 44% were seen once. Treatment defined: oral pan-JAK inhibitor, 5-10 mg twice daily. Sequenced here: CD4+ T cells sorted from blood, sampled at roughly week 38, from a patient treated with tofacitinib. These TCRs come from a human donor with alopecia areata.

This clone appeared a few times. The V gene is TRBV30, the J gene TRBJ2-1; D unclear. This CDR3 region has 11 residues. V shed 1 base and J shed 8 bases, with 6 bases lying between them. The germline V gene has CDR1 GTSNPN and CDR2 SVGIG (reference sequence). DNA of the CDR3: TGTGCCTGGAGTGGTCGCGATGAGCAGTTCTTC. Amino acid sequence: CAWSGRDEQFF.

This clone was counted a few times. The V call is TRBV28, the J call TRBJ2-2; D remains unclear. The germline V gene encodes CDR1 MDHEN and CDR2 SYDVKM. The CDR3 has 15 amino acids. V was pared by 5 bases and J by 9 bases, with 19 bases between. The CDR3 bases are TGTGCCAGCAGTCTCCCATTTTCCCTGAGGAGGGAGCTGTTTTTT. It codes for CASSLPFSLRRELFF.

The genes are TRBV7-2 and TRBJ1-2, with 8 nucleotides matching TRBD1. This CDR3 contains 14 residues. Germline V lookup: CDR1 SGHTA, CDR2 FQGNSA. Germline trimming cut 4 bases from V and 6 bases from J; bases unmatched to any gene: 7. The CDR3 DNA is TGTGCCAGCAGCTACGGACAGGGAGGGAATGGCTACACCTTC. Its translation is CASSYGQGGNGYTF.

The CDR3 loop is CACGQGAAQPQHF. The CDR3 nucleotides are TGTGCCTGCGGACAGGGGGCTGCGCAGCCCCAGCATTTT. V and J are TRBV30 and TRBJ1-5, with 11 bases that match TRBD1. There are 13 residues in the CDR3. Trimming removed 6 bases from V and 7 bases from J; junction bases left unmatched: 5. Germline assignment: CDR1 GTSNPN and CDR2 SVGIG (reference sequence).